The 7 T cell receptor beta chains below come from one sample, sequenced in a study of cytomegalovirus exposure and HLA in healthy donors. The PCR was carried out with 60 Vbeta primers and 13 Jbeta primers. Sequencing was performed with immunoSEQ multiplex PCR; in TCRdb, only in-frame clones are kept and a portion is missing. The data contain about 120,000 clones, 50% to 65% of them singletons. Sequenced sample: PBMCs. All receptors come from a woman in her thirties or forties in good health and CMV-seropositive.

The genes are TRBV15 and TRBJ2-7, with 10 bases lining up with TRBD2. V trimming: 0 bases; J trimming: 3 bases; junction bases outside the gene matches: 17. From germline, CDR1 is LNHNV and CDR2 YYDKDF (reference sequence). The CDR3 length is 20 residues. The CDR3 loop reads CATSRDRWSSGSMFGYEQYF. The DNA of the CDR3 is TGTGCCACCAGCAGAGATCGTTGGTCTAGCGGGAGTATGTTCGGCTACGAGCAGTACTTC.

This clone was counted only a few times. The chain is built from TRBV7-6 and TRBJ2-3; 8 bases are a match to TRBD2. CDR1 is SGHVS and CDR2 is FNYEAQ in the germline V gene. The CDR3 runs 17 residues. With 5 bases clipped from V and 4 bases from J, the junction kept 14 bases outside the gene matches. As DNA, the CDR3 is TGTGCCAGCAGCGCGGGGTCGGGAGGGGGGAGTGCAGATACGCAGTATTTT. Its protein product is CASSAGSGGGSADTQYF.

The chain carries TRBV10-3 and TRBJ2-5; no clear D gene. The CDR3 sequence is 12 residues long. Deletions cut 3 bases from V and 4 bases from J, with 6 bases between. Germline V gives CDR1 ENHRY, CDR2 SYGVKD. The CDR3 coding sequence is TGTGCCATCAGTGACCTCGGAGAGACCCAGTACTTC. Translated, it gives CAISDLGETQYF.

The chain joins TRBV30 to TRBJ2-7; no firm D call. The CDR3 consists of 16 residues. Germline V gene sequence: CDR1 GTSNPN, CDR2 SVGIG (reference sequence). V dropped 4 bases and J dropped 0 bases, with 19 bases sitting between them. The CDR3 DNA reads as TGTGCCTGGAAATGGAAGATCGGCCGGAGCTCCTACGAGCAGTACTTC. This gives the protein CAWKWKIGRSSYEQYF.

In this sample, this clone turned up a few times. J is TRBJ2-2 and V is TRBV2; TRBD2 aligns across 7 bases. Per the germline V gene, CDR1 is SNHLY and CDR2 is FYNNEI. V shed 7 bases, J shed 6 bases, and the junction held 11 bases outside the gene matches. This CDR3 has 15 amino acids. The CDR3 sequence: CASTEARGVAGELFF. CDR3 sequence (DNA): TGTGCCAGCACTGAGGCACGGGGGGTGGCCGGGGAGCTGTTTTTT.

The chain employs TRBV7-2 and TRBJ2-1; D is uncertain. Germline V lookup: CDR1 SGHTA, CDR2 FQGNSA. The CDR3 length is 15 residues. The V and J ends lost 1 base and 12 bases respectively, with 19 bases between them. The CDR3, as DNA: TGTGCCAGCAGCTTAGAGGTGGCGGTTTTGAGCCGGCAGTTCTTC. It codes for CASSLEVAVLSRQFF.

The gene calls are TRBV29-1 and TRBJ2-4; no clear D. Trimming shortened V by 0 bases and J by 0 bases, and 15 bases separated the two germline ends. CDR1 and CDR2 (germline): SQVTM, ANQGSEA. The CDR3 has 17 amino acids. The CDR3 bases are TGCAGCGTTGAAGAAGTAATGAGAGAATTAGCCAAAAACATTCAGTACTTC. Protein product: CSVEEVMRELAKNIQYF.